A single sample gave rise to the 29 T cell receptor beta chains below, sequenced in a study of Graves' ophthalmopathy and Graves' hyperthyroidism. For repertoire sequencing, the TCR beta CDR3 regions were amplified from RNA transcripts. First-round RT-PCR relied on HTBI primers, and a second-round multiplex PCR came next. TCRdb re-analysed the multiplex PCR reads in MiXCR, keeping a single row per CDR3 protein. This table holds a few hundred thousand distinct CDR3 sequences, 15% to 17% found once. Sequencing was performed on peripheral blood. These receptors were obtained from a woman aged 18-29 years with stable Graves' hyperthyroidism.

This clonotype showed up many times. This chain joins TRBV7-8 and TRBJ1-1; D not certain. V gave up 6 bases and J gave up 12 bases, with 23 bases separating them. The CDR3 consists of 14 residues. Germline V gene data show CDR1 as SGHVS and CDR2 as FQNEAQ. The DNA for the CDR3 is TGTGCCAGCAGTAGGACGGTAGTAGTGAACGATCCTTTCTTT. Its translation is CASSRTVVVNDPFF.

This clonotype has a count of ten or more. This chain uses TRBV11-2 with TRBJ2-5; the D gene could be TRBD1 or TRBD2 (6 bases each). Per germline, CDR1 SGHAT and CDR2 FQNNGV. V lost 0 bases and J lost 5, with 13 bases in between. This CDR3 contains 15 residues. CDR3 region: CASSLDGGPSETQYF. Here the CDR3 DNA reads TGTGCCAGCAGCTTAGACGGGGGCCCCAGTGAGACCCAGTACTTC.

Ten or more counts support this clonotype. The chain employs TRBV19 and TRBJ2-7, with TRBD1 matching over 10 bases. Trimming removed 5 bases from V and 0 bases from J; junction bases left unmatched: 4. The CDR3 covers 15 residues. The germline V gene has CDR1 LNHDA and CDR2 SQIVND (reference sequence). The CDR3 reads CASSDRDRGSYEQYF. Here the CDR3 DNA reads TGTGCCAGTAGTGACCGGGACAGGGGCTCCTACGAGCAGTACTTC.

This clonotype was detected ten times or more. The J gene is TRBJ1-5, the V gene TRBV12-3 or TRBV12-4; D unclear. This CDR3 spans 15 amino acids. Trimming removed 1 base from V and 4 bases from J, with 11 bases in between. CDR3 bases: TGTGCCAGCAGTTTAGAAGGGTTCGGAAATCAGCCCCAGCATTTT. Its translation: CASSLEGFGNQPQHF.

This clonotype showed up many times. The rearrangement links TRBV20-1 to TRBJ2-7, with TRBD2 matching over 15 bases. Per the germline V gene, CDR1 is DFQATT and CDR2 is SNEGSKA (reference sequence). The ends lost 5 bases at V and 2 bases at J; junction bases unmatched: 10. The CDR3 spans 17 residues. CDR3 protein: CSAGGLAGGVSTYEQYF. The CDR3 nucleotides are TGCAGTGCTGGGGGACTAGCGGGGGGAGTATCAACCTACGAGCAGTACTTC.

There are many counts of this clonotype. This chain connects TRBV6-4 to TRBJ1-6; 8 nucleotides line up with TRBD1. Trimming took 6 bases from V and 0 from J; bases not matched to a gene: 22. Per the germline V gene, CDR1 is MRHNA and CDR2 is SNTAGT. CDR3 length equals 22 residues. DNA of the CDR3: TGTGCCAGCAGCCGGACAGGGCACGAGGGCCGAATACAAAGCTCCTATAATTCACCCCTCCACTTT. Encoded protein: CASSRTGHEGRIQSSYNSPLHF.

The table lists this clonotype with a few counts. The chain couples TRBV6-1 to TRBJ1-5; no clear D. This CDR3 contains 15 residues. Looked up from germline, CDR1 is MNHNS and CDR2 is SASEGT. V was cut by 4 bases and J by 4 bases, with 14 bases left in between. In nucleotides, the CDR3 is TGTGCCAGCAGTGCGGAGCGCAAACGGAATCAGCCCCAGCATTTT. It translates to CASSAERKRNQPQHF.

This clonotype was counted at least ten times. In DNA, the CDR3 is TGTGCCACCAGTGACCCGGGGACAGGGGGCGATGGCTACACCTTC. This translates into CATSDPGTGGDGYTF. The chain uses TRBV24-1 and TRBJ1-2, with 12 bases matching TRBD1. The V and J ends lost 4 bases and 6 bases, in that order; junction bases with no gene match: 5. Germline V gene lookup returns CDR1 KGHDR and CDR2 SFDVKD. This CDR3 is built from 15 residues.

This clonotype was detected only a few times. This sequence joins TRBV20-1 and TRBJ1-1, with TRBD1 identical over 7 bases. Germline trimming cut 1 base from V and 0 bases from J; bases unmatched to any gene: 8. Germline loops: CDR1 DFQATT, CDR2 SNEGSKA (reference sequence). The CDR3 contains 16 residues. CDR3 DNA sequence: TGCAGTGCTAGAGTGTCACAGGGGCTTTTGAACACTGAAGCTTTCTTT. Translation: CSARVSQGLLNTEAFF.

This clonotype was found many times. The CDR3 DNA reads TGCGCCAGCAGCCAAGTGGTGTGGCAGCCTGAGTCTGGAGCTTTCTTT. Its protein is CASSQVVWQPESGAFF. The chain uses TRBV4-1 and TRBJ1-1; the D is unclear. The CDR3 has 16 residues. The germline V and J ends were trimmed by 1 base and 10 bases, with 22 bases remaining between them. In germline, CDR1 is MGHRA, CDR2 YSYEKL.

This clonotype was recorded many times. The CDR3 loop reads CASDLAGIAKNIQYF. CDR3 DNA: TGTGCCAGCGATCTAGCGGGAATAGCCAAAAACATTCAGTACTTC. The genes are TRBV2 and TRBJ2-4; 9 bases match TRBD2. The J segment lost 0 bases and the V segment lost 8 bases, leaving 5 bases of the junction unmatched. CDR3 length: 15 residues. In germline, CDR1 is SNHLY, CDR2 FYNNEI. Together with reference TRBV2 and TRBJ2-4, the CDR3 gives the full variable domain: EPEVTQTPSHQVTQMGQEVILRCVPISNHLYFYWYRQILGQKVEFLVSFYNNEISEKSEIFDDQFSVERPDGSNFTLKIRSTKLEDSAMYFCASDLAGIAKNIQYFGAGTRLSVL.

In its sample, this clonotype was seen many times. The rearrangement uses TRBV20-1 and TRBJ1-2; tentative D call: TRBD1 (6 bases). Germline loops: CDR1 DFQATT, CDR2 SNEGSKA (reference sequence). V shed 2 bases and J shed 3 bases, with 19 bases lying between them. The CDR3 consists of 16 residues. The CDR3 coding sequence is TGCAGTGCTAGACTCCTACAGGGTGGGATTGACTATGGCTACACCTTC. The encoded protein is CSARLLQGGIDYGYTF.

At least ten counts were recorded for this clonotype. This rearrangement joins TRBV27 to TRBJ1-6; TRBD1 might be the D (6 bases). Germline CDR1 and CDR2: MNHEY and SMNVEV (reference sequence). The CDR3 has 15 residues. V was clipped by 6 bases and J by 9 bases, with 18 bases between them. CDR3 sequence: CASSPGVWNSSPLHF. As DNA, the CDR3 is TGTGCCAGCAGCCCAGGGGTTTGGAACAGTTCACCCCTCCACTTT.

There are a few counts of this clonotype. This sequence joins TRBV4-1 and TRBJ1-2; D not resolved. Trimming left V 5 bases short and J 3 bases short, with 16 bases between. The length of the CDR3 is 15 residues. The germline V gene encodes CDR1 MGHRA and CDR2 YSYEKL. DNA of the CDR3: TGCGCCAGCAGCGGCGGTAGTGGGCTAGACTATGGCTACACCTTC. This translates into CASSGGSGLDYGYTF.

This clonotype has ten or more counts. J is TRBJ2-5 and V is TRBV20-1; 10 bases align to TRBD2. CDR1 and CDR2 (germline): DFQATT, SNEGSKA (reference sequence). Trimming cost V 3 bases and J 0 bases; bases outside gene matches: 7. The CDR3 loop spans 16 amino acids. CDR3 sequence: CSARVIAGGYQETQYF. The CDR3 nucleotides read TGCAGTGCTAGGGTCATAGCGGGGGGCTACCAAGAGACCCAGTACTTC.

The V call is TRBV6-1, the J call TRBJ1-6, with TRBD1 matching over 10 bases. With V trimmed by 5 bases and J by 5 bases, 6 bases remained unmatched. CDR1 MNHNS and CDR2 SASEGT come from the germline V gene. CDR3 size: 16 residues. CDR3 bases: TGTGCCAGCAGTAGCCGGGACAGGGGTAATAATTCACCCCTCCACTTT. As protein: CASSSRDRGNNSPLHF.

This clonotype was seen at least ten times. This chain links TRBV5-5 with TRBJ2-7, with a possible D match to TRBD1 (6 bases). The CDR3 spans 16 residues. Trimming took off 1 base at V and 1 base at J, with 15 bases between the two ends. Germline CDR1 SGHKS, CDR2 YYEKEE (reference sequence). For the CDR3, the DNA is TGTGCCAGCAGCTTGACCTGGACAGTGGGTTCCTACGAGCAGTACTTC. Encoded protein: CASSLTWTVGSYEQYF.

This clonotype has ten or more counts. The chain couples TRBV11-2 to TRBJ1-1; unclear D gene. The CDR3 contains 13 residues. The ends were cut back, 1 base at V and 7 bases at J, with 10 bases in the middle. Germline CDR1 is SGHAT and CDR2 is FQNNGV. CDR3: CASSLGARGEAFF. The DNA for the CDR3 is TGTGCCAGCAGCTTAGGTGCCCGGGGTGAAGCTTTCTTT.

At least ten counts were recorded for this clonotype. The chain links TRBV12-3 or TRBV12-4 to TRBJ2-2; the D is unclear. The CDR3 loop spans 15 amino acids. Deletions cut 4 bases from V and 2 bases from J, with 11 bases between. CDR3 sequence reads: CASSSPPSNTGELFF. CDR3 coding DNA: TGTGCCAGCAGTTCCCCCCCCAGTAACACCGGGGAGCTGTTTTTT.

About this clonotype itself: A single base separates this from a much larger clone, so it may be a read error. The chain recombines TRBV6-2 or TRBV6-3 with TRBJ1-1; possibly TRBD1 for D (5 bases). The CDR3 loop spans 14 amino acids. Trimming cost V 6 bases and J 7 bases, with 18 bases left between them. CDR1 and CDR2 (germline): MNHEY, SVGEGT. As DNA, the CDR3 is TGTGCCAGCAGGGACCCGCGACAGATAATTGAAGCTTTCTTT. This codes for CASRDPRQIIEAFF.

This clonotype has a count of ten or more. The CDR3 DNA follows: TGTGCCAGCAGTGGGGAAGGGGGCGCAGAGACCCAGTACTTC. Protein sequence: CASSGEGGAETQYF. The genes are TRBV2 and TRBJ2-5; 7 positions agree with TRBD1. The CDR3 consists of 14 residues. Trimming at V came to 4 bases and at J to 4 bases, leaving 6 bases not matched to a gene. Germline V gene data show CDR1 as SNHLY and CDR2 as FYNNEI.

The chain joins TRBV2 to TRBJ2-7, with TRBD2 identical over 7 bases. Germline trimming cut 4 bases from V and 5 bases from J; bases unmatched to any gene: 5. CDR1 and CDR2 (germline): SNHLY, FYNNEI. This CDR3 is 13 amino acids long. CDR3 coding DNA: TGTGCCAGCAGTGGGGGGGGTTTCCACGAGCAGTACTTC. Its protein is CASSGGGFHEQYF.

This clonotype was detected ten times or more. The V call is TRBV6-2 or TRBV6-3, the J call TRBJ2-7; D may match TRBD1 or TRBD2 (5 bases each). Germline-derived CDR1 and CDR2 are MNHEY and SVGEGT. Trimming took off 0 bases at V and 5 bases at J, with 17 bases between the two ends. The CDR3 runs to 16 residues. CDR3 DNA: TGTGCCAGCAGTTACTCGAATAACCTCCGGGACCACGAGCAGTACTTC. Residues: CASSYSNNLRDHEQYF.

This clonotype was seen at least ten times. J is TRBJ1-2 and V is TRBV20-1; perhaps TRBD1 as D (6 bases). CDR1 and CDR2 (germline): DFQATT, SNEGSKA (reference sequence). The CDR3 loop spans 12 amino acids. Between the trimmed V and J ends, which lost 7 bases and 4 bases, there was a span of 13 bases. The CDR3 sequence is CSGDGDIYGYTF. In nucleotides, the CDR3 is TGCAGTGGGGATGGGGACATCTATGGCTACACCTTC.

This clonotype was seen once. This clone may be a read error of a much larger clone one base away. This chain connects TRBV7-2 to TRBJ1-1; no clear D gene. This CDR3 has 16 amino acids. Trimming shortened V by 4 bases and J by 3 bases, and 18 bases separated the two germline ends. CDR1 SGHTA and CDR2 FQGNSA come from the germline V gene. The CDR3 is CASSSALGRRDTEAFF. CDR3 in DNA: TGTGCCAGCAGCTCAGCCCTCGGGAGGAGGGACACTGAAGCTTTCTTT.

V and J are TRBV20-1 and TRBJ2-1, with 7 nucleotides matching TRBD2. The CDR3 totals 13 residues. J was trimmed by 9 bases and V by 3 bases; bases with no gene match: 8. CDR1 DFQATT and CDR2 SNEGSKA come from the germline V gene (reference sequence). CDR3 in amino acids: CSASLGGIIEQFF. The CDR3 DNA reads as TGCAGTGCTAGTCTCGGGGGGATAATTGAGCAGTTCTTC.

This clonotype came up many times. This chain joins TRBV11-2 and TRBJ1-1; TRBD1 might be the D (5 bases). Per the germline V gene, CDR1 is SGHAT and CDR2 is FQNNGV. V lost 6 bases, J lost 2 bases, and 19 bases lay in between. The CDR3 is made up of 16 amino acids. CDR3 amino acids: CASSHRGEGLNTEAFF. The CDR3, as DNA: TGTGCCAGCAGTCACCGGGGGGAGGGCCTAAACACTGAAGCTTTCTTT.

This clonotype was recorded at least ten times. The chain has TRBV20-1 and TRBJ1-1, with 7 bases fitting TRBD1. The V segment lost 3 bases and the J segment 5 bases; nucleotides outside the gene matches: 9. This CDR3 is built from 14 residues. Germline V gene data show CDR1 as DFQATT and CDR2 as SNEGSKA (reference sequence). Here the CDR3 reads CSARRQGRKTEAFF. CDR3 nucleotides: TGCAGTGCTAGGAGACAGGGACGAAAGACTGAAGCTTTCTTT.

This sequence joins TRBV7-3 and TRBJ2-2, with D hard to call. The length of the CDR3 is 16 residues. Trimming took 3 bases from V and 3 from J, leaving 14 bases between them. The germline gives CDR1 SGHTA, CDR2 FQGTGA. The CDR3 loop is CASSFTPALHTGELFF. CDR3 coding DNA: TGTGCCAGCAGCTTTACCCCTGCGTTGCACACCGGGGAGCTGTTTTTT.